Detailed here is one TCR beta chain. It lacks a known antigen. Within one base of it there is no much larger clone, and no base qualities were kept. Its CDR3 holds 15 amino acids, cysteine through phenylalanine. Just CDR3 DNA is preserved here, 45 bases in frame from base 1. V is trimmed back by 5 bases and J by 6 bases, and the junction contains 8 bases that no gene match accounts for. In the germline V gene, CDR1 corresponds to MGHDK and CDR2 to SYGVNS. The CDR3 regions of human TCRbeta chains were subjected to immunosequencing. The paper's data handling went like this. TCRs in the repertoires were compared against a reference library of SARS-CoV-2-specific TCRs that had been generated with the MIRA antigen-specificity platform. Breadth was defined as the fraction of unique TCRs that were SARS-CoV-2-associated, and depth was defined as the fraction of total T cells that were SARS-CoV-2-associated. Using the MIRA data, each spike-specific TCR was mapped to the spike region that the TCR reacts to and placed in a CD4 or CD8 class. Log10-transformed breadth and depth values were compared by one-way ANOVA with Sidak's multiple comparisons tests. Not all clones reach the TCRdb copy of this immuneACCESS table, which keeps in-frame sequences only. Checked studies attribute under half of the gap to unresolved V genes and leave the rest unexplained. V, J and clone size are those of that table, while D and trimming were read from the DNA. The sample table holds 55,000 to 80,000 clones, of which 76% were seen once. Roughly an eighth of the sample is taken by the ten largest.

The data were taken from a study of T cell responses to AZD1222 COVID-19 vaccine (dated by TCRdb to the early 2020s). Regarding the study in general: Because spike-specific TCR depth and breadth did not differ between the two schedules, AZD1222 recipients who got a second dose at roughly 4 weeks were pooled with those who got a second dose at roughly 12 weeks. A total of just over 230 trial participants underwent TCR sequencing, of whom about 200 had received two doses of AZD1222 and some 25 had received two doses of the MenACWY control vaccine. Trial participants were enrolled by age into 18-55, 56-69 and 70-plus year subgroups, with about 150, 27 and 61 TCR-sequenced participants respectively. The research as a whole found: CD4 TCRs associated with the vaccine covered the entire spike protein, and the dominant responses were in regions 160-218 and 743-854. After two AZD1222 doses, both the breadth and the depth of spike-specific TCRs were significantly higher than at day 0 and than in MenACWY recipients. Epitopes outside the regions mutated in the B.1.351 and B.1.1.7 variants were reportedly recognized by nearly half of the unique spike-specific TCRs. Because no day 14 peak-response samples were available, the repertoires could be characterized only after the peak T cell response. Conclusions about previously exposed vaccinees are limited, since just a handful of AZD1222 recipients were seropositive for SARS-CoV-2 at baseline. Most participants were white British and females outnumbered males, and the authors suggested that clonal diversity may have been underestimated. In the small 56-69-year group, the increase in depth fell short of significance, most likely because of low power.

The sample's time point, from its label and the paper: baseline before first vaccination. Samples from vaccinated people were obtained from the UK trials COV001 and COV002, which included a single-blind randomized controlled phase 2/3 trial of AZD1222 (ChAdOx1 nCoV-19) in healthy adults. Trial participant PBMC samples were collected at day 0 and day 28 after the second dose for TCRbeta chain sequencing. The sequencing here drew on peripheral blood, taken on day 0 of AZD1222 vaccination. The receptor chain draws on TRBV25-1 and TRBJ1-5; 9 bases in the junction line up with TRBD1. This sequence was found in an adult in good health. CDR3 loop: CASSPSGTGFQPQHF. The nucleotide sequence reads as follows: TGTGCCAGCAGTCCGTCCGGGACAGGGTTTCAGCCCCAGCATTTT. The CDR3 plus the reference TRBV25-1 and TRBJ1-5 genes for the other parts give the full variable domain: EADIYQTPRYLVIGTGKKITLECSQTMGHDKMYWYQQDPGMELHLIHYSYGVNSTEKGDLSSESTVSRIRTEHFPLTLESARPSHTSQYLCASSPSGTGFQPQHFGDGTRLSIL.